The rows below give T cell receptor beta chains drawn from one sample of a study of blood T cell repertoires in COVID-19. Assay: immunoSEQ multiplex PCR; the TCRdb copy retains only in-frame clones and omits some. The table shows roughly 290,000 clones, with around 87% occurring only once. The specimen sequenced was PBMCs or T cells enriched from blood (not recorded which). These receptors were taken from a woman aged 18-29 years with acute COVID-19. Each CDR3 is given with its conserved first and last residue. A D gene is named only where the DNA matches it firmly. Clone size is given for some rows only: seen once, a few or many times, or a class if the clone is expanded.

V	D	size	J	DNA	CDR3
TRBV18	.	.	TRBJ2-4	TGTGCCAGCTCACCAGGCGGGGAGAAAAACATTCAGTACTTC	CASSPGGEKNIQYF
TRBV3-1/TRBV3-2	TRBD1	.	TRBJ2-1	TGTGCCAGCAGCCTACAGGGGTTATCCCGGTTCTTC	CASSLQGLSRFF
TRBV5-4	TRBD2	.	TRBJ2-7	TGTGCCAGCTCACCGGGACTAGCGGGATTCGAGCAGTACTTC	CASSPGLAGFEQYF
TRBV6-2/TRBV6-3	TRBD1	.	TRBJ1-3	TGTGCCAGCAGTTACCGGGACAGTCGTGGAAACACCATATATTTT	CASSYRDSRGNTIYF
TRBV24-1	.	.	TRBJ1-2	TGTGCCACCAGGGACGGGACACCGTATGGCTACACCTTC	CATRDGTPYGYTF
TRBV7-9	.	.	TRBJ2-7	TGTGCCAGCAGCTTGGACAGCGGCGGCTCCTACGAGCAGTACTTC	CASSLDSGGSYEQYF
TRBV4-3	TRBD2	.	TRBJ2-1	TGCGCCAGCAGCCTAGGATGGGGGGGGAATGAGCAGTTCTTC	CASSLGWGGNEQFF
TRBV24-1	TRBD1	.	TRBJ2-1	TGTGCCACCAGTGATAGGGCCTCGGACAGGGGACTTCCTAATGAGCAGTTCTTC	CATSDRASDRGLPNEQFF
TRBV28	.	once	TRBJ1-2	TGTGCCAGCAGTTCACCAGTCAGTGGTGCCGTTTCGTATGGCTACACCTTC	CASSSPVSGAVSYGYTF
TRBV3-1/TRBV3-2	.	.	TRBJ2-6	TGTGCCAGCAGAAATGAGGCGGGGGGGGCCAACGTCCTGACTTTC	CASRNEAGGANVLTF
TRBV5-4	TRBD1	.	TRBJ2-7	TGTGCCAGCAGCTATTACGGACAGGGGCATATCTTCTACGAGCAGTACTTC	CASSYYGQGHIFYEQYF
TRBV6-2/TRBV6-3	.	.	TRBJ1-6	TGTGCCAGCAGTTACTTTGCAGGTCGACGGAGGACCTATAATTCACCCCTCCACTTT	CASSYFAGRRRTYNSPLHF
TRBV3-1/TRBV3-2	.	.	TRBJ1-2	TGTGCCAGCAGCCAAGAGGCTGGCAGGGGTGGCGGCTACACCTTC	CASSQEAGRGGGYTF
TRBV27	.	once	TRBJ1-6	TGTGCCAGCAGTTTTTTTGGCGGGGCCTATAATTCACCCCTCCACTTT	CASSFFGGAYNSPLHF
TRBV5-4	TRBD1	once	TRBJ1-2	TGTGCCAGCAGCTTGAAGGACAGGGACTTCTATGGCTACACCTTC	CASSLKDRDFYGYTF
TRBV28	TRBD2	.	TRBJ2-1	TGTGCCAGCAGTCCGGGACTAGCGGGAGGGCCGGGGAATGAGCAGTTCTTC	CASSPGLAGGPGNEQFF
TRBV6-5	TRBD1	.	TRBJ2-5	TGTGCCAGCAGGCGCGACAGGGATCTGTTGGAGACCCAGTACTTC	CASRRDRDLLETQYF
TRBV5-4	TRBD1	.	TRBJ1-2	TGTGCCAGCAGCACCCCGACAGGGGGCACCTATGGCTACACCTTC	CASSTPTGGTYGYTF
TRBV11-2	TRBD2	.	TRBJ2-7	TGTGCCAGCAGCTTAACTAGCGGGACTTCCTACGAGCAGTACTTC	CASSLTSGTSYEQYF
TRBV28	.	.	TRBJ2-2	TGTGCCAGCAGTCCAGGCGGCGCGGGCACCGGGGAGCTGTTTTTT	CASSPGGAGTGELFF